This is a list of T cell receptor beta chains from one sample in a study of response to subunit inactivated influenza vaccine. TCRdb ran MiXCR on the RT-PCR reads and lists one entry per CDR3 protein. This sample has more than 400,000 distinct CDR3 sequences, with 11% found just once. This material consisted of PBMCs from blood, taken roughly 45 days after vaccination. These TCRs come from a man aged 50 to 60 who received an inactivated influenza vaccine. The CDR3 runs from the conserved cysteine through the conserved F or W. D genes are given only for firm matches. Clone size is not always given. Where it is, it says once, few, many or a class for expanded clones.

>TRBD2|TRBV10-3|TRBJ2-6|.
CAISAARLAGAPGANVLTF
TGTGCCATCAGCGCCGCAAGACTAGCGGGAGCACCCGGGGCCAACGTCCTGACTTTC
>TRBD1|TRBV5-1|TRBJ2-1|.
CASSLATDRGDEQFF
TGCGCCAGCAGCTTGGCCACGGACAGGGGGGATGAGCAGTTCTTC
>.|TRBV7-9|TRBJ1-1|many
CASSSTVAAAFF
TGTGCCAGCAGCTCGACAGTCGCGGCGGCTTTCTTT
>TRBD1|TRBV5-5|TRBJ2-5|many
CASSSDGQGGETQYF
TGTGCCAGCAGCTCCGATGGACAGGGGGGGGAGACCCAGTACTTC
>TRBD1|TRBV3-1|TRBJ1-1|.
CASSQVGGTGYFF
TGTGCCAGCAGCCAAGTTGGCGGGACAGGGTATTTCTTT
>.|TRBV5-6|TRBJ2-3|.
CASSLGATQYF
TGTGCCAGCAGCCTCGGCGCTACGCAGTATTTT
>TRBD2|TRBV10-3|TRBJ2-7|.
CAIGTSGRGPESEQYF
TGTGCCATCGGGACTAGCGGGAGGGGTCCCGAGAGCGAGCAGTACTTC
>.|TRBV27|TRBJ2-5|.
CASREGLKETQYF
TGTGCCAGCAGAGAGGGGCTAAAAGAGACCCAGTACTTC
>TRBD1|TRBV12-3/TRBV12-4|TRBJ2-7|.
CASSSRQGTYPSFYEQYF
TGTGCCAGCAGCTCCCGACAGGGGACTTATCCTTCGTTCTACGAGCAGTACTTC
>TRBD1|TRBV20-1|TRBJ1-5|many
CSAREAGGVHQPQHF
TGCAGTGCTAGAGAGGCAGGGGGCGTTCATCAGCCCCAGCATTTT
>TRBD1|TRBV5-1|TRBJ2-5|.
CASSLGGDFQETQYF
TGCGCCAGCAGCTTAGGGGGCGACTTCCAAGAGACCCAGTACTTC
>.|TRBV12-3/TRBV12-4|TRBJ2-1|many
CASSLRTASYNEQFF
TGTGCCAGCAGTTTGAGGACAGCCTCCTACAATGAGCAGTTCTTC
>.|TRBV24-1|TRBJ1-5|.
CATSDSSSLNQPQHF
TGTGCCACCAGTGATTCCTCCTCCCTCAATCAGCCCCAGCATTTT
>.|TRBV24-1|TRBJ2-1|few
CATSVGQLNNEQFF
TGTGCCACCAGTGTGGGGCAACTAAACAATGAGCAGTTCTTC
>TRBD1|TRBV10-1|TRBJ1-1|few
CASRMDRRAFF
TGCGCCAGCAGGATGGACAGGCGAGCTTTCTTT
>.|TRBV5-1|TRBJ2-2|few
CASSLAPGELFF
TGCGCCAGCAGCTTGGCCCCCGGGGAGCTGTTTTTT
>.|TRBV5-1|TRBJ2-7|few
CASRLLTGSATYEQYF
TGCGCCAGCAGACTTTTGACGGGGAGCGCCACCTACGAGCAGTACTTC
>TRBD2|TRBV6-2/TRBV6-3|TRBJ2-5|few
CASSLLAGALSQYF
TGTGCCAGCAGCCTACTAGCGGGAGCGTTGTCCCAGTACTTC
>.|TRBV7-2|TRBJ2-7|few
CASSSTPRVGEQYF
TGTGCCAGCAGCTCCACCCCCCGGGTTGGAGAGCAGTACTTC
>TRBD2|TRBV29-1|TRBJ2-7|few
CSVEGLGAGDIYEQYF
TGCAGCGTTGAAGGGCTTGGAGCGGGAGACATCTACGAGCAGTACTTC
>TRBD1|TRBV11-2|TRBJ1-2|few
CASSLSPKTGGYYGYTF
TGTGCCAGCAGCTTATCCCCAAAGACAGGGGGCTATTATGGCTACACCTTC
>TRBD1|TRBV29-1|TRBJ2-2|.
CSVEDRGIGELFF
TGCAGCGTTGAGGACAGGGGGATCGGGGAGCTGTTTTTT
>.|TRBV27|TRBJ2-7|.
CASRRNSGTIGEQYF
TGTGCCAGCAGAAGGAATTCCGGGACAATTGGCGAGCAGTACTTC
>TRBD2|TRBV5-1|TRBJ2-5|.
CASNSGGLAHKETQYF
TGCGCCAGTAATTCAGGGGGACTAGCACATAAAGAGACCCAGTACTTC
>.|TRBV12-3/TRBV12-4|TRBJ1-4|many
CASSFVSEKLFF
TGTGCCAGCAGTTTTGTCAGTGAAAAACTGTTTTTT
>.|TRBV11-2|TRBJ2-7|many
CASSLYLSGGGLTYEQYF
TGTGCCAGCAGCTTATATCTCTCTGGCGGGGGCCTAACCTACGAGCAGTACTTC
>TRBD1|TRBV6-2/TRBV6-3|TRBJ2-7|.
CASSYSTQGVYF
TGTGCCAGCAGTTACTCGACACAGGGGGTTTACTTC
>TRBD2|TRBV9|TRBJ2-1|many
CASSVGLAGGNEQFF
TGTGCCAGCAGCGTAGGCCTAGCGGGAGGGAATGAGCAGTTCTTC
>.|TRBV6-5|TRBJ2-2|.
CASSYQTRTNTGELFF
TGTGCCAGCAGTTACCAAACAAGAACGAACACCGGGGAGCTGTTTTTT
>.|TRBV20-1|TRBJ1-5|few
CSAGRGSNQPQHF
TGCAGTGCTGGAAGGGGCAGCAATCAGCCCCAGCATTTT
>.|TRBV6-2/TRBV6-3|TRBJ2-4|few
CASSLLGQRENIQYF
TGTGCCAGCAGTCTCCTAGGGCAGCGTGAAAACATTCAGTACTTC
>.|TRBV28|TRBJ1-6|many
CASSLWGRNNSPLHF
TGTGCCAGCAGTTTATGGGGACGGAATAATTCACCCCTCCACTTT
>TRBD1|TRBV7-9|TRBJ1-2|few
CASSSGQGFLDGYTF
TGTGCCAGCAGCTCGGGACAGGGGTTTTTGGATGGCTACACCTTC
>.|TRBV4-3|TRBJ2-2|few
CASSPRLELGGTGTGELFF
TGCGCCAGCAGCCCCCGTTTGGAATTGGGCGGTACGGGCACCGGGGAGCTGTTTTTT
>TRBD1|TRBV6-1|TRBJ2-5|many
CASRPGQGGFRETQYF
TGTGCCAGCAGGCCGGGACAGGGAGGTTTCCGGGAGACCCAGTACTTC
>TRBD2|TRBV11-1|TRBJ2-3|few
CASSPRTRTSERADTQYF
TGTGCCAGCAGCCCACGTACCAGGACTAGCGAAAGGGCTGATACGCAGTATTTT
>.|TRBV7-9|TRBJ1-5|.
CASSLAGVGPQPQHF
TGTGCCAGCAGCTTAGCTGGGGTGGGCCCTCAGCCCCAGCATTTT
>.|TRBV20-1|TRBJ2-1|.
CSARGAGSSYNEQFF
TGCAGTGCTAGAGGAGCGGGTTCCTCCTACAATGAGCAGTTCTTC
>.|TRBV27|TRBJ2-2|.
CASSLWGAGVNNGELFF
TGTGCCAGCAGTTTATGGGGGGCAGGGGTGAACAACGGGGAGCTGTTTTTT
>.|TRBV20-1|TRBJ2-5|many
CSAPVQGRLETQYF
TGCAGTGCTCCAGTGCAGGGGCGCCTGGAGACCCAGTACTTC
>.|TRBV5-6|TRBJ1-2|.
CASSLVDVGYGYTF
TGTGCCAGCAGCTTGGTGGACGTAGGCTATGGCTACACCTTC
>.|TRBV12-3/TRBV12-4|TRBJ2-1|many
CASSFSRNSYNEQFF
TGTGCCAGCAGTTTTAGCCGGAACTCCTACAATGAGCAGTTCTTC
>.|TRBV28|TRBJ2-7|.
CASSLSSLADEQYF
TGTGCCAGCAGTTTATCTTCCCTGGCCGACGAGCAGTACTTC
>TRBD1|TRBV4-2|TRBJ2-1|.
CASSQDPGQGDNEQFF
TGTGCCAGCAGCCAAGATCCGGGACAGGGTGACAATGAGCAGTTCTTC
>.|TRBV2|TRBJ1-5|few
CASSGDSLGAQHF
TGTGCCAGCAGTGGAGACAGCCTTGGGGCCCAGCATTTT
>TRBD1|TRBV6-5|TRBJ1-3|many
CASSLTSPGGSSGNTIYF
TGTGCCAGCAGCTTAACCAGTCCAGGGGGCAGCTCTGGAAACACCATATATTTT
>.|TRBV5-1|TRBJ2-1|many
CASRIQGVNEQFF
TGCGCCAGCCGTATACAGGGAGTCAATGAGCAGTTCTTC
>TRBD2|TRBV12-5|TRBJ2-5|.
CASARGLANWGETQYF
TGTGCTAGTGCCCGCGGACTAGCGAACTGGGGGGAGACCCAGTACTTC
>.|TRBV29-1|TRBJ2-3|.
CSVGVGGRSDTQYF
TGCAGCGTTGGGGTAGGGGGTAGGTCAGATACGCAGTATTTT
>.|TRBV5-1|TRBJ2-7|many
CASSLALTGNEQYF
TGCGCCAGCAGCCTTGCTCTTACAGGGAACGAGCAGTACTTC